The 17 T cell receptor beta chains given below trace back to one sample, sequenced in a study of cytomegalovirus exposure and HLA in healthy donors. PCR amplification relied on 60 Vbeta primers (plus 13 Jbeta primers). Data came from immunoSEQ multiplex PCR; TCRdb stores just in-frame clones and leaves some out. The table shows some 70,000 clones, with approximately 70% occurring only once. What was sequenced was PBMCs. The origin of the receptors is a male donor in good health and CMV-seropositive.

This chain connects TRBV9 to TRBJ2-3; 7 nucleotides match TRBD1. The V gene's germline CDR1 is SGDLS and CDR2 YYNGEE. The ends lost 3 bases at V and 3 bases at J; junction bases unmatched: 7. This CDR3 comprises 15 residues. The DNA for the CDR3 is TGTGCCAGCAGCGAACGACAGGGTCGTACAGATACGCAGTATTTT. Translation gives CASSERQGRTDTQYF. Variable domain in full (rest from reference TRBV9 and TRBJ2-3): DSGVTQTPKHLITATGQRVTLRCSPRSGDLSVYWYQQSLDQGLQFLIQYYNGEERAKGNILERFSAQQFPDLHSELNLSSLELGDSALYFCASSERQGRTDTQYFGPGTRLTVL.

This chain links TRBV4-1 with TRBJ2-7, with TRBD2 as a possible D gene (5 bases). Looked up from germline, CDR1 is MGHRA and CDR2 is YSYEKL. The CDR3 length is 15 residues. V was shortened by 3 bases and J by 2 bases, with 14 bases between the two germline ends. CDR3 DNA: TGCGCCAGCAGCCACACCACCGGGGATACCTACGAGCAGTACTTC. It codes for CASSHTTGDTYEQYF.

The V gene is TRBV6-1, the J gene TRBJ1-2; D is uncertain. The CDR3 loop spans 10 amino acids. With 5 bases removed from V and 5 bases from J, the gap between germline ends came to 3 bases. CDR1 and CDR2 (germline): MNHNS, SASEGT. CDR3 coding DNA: TGTGCCAGCAGTCTATATGGCTACACCTTC. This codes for CASSLYGYTF.

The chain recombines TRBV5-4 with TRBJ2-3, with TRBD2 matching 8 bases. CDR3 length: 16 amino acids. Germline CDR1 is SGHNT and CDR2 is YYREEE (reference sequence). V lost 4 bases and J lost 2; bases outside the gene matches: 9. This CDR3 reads CASSQGTGGYTDTQYF. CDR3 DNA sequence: TGTGCCAGCAGCCAGGGGACGGGGGGGTACACAGATACGCAGTATTTT.

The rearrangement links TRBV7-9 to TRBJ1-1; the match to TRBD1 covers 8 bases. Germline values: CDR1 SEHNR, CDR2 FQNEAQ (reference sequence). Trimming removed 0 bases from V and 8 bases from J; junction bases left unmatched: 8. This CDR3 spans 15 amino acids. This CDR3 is CASSLALGGDREAFF. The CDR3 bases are TGTGCCAGCAGCTTAGCATTGGGGGGGGACAGGGAAGCTTTCTTT.

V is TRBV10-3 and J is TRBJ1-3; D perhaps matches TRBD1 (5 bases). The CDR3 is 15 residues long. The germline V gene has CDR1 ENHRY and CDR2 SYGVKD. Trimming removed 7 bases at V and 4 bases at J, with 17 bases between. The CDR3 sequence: CAIKEGRMEGNTIYF. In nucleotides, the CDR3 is TGTGCCATCAAGGAGGGGCGGATGGAGGGAAACACCATATATTTT.

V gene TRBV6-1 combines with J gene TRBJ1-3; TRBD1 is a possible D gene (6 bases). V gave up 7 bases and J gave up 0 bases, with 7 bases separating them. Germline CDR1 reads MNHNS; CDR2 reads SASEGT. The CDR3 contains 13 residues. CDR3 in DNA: TGTGCCAGCATCAGGGGCTCTGGAAACACCATATATTTT. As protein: CASIRGSGNTIYF.

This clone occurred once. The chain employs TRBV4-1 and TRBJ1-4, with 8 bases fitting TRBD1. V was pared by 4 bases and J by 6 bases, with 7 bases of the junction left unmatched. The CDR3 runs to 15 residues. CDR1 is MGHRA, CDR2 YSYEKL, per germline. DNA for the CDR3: TGCGCCAGCAGCCCCTCGGGACAGGCCTATGAAAAACTGTTTTTT. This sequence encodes CASSPSGQAYEKLFF.

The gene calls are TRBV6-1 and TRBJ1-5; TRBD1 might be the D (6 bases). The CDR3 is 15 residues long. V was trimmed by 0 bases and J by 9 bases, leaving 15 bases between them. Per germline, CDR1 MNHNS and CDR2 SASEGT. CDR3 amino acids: CASSEAGPGARPQHF. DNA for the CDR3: TGTGCCAGCAGTGAAGCTGGGCCAGGGGCCCGGCCCCAGCATTTT.

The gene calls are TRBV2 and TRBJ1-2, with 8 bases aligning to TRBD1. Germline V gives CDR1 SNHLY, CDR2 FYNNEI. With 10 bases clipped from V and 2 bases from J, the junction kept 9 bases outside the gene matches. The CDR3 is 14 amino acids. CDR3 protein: CATAGQGANYGYTF. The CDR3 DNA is TGTGCCACCGCTGGACAGGGCGCAAACTATGGCTACACCTTC.

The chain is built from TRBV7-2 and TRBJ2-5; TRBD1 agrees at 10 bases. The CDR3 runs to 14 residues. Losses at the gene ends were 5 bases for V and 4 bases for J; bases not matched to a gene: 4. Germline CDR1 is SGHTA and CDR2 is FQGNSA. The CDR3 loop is CASSRGQGPETQYF. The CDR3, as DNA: TGTGCCAGCAGCAGGGGACAGGGGCCAGAGACCCAGTACTTC.

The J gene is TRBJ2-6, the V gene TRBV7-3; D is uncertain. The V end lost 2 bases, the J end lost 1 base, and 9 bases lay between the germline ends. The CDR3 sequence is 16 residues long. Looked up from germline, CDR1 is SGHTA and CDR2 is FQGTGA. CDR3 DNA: TGTGCCAGCAGCTTAGAGATTACTTCTGGGGCCAACGTCCTGACTTTC. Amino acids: CASSLEITSGANVLTF.

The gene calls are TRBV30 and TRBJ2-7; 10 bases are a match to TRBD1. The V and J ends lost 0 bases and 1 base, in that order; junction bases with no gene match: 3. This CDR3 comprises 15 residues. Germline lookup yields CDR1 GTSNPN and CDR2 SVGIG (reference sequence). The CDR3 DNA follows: TGTGCCTGGAGTGTAGGACAGGGGGTATCCTACGAGCAGTACTTC. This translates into CAWSVGQGVSYEQYF.

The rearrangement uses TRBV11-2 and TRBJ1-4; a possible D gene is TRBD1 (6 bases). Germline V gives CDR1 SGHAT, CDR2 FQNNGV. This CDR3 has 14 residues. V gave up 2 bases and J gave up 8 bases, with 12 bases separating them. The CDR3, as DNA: TGTGCCAGCAGCTTAATGGGGGCGAGAGAAAAACTGTTTTTT. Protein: CASSLMGAREKLFF. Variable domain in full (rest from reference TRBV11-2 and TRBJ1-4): EAGVAQSPRYKIIEKRQSVAFWCNPISGHATLYWYQQILGQGPKLLIQFQNNGVVDDSQLPKDRFSAERLKGVDSTLKIQPAKLEDSAVYLCASSLMGAREKLFFGSGTQLSVL.

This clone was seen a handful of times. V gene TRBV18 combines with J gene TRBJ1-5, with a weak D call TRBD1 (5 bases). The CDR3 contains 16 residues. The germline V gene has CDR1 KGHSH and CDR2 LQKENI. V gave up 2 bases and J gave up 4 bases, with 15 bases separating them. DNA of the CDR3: TGTGCCAGCTCACCAGAGGCTGGGGGGGGTAATCAGCCCCAGCATTTT. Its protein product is CASSPEAGGGNQPQHF.

CDR3 in amino acids: CAWITPGLAGEGGTQYF. CDR3 sequence (DNA): TGTGCCTGGATAACTCCGGGACTAGCGGGAGAGGGAGGTACGCAGTATTTT. This sequence joins TRBV30 and TRBJ2-3, with 14 bases that match TRBD2. Germline CDR1 is GTSNPN and CDR2 is SVGIG (reference sequence). CDR3 length equals 17 residues. The J segment lost 8 bases and the V segment lost 4 bases, leaving 14 bases of the junction unmatched.

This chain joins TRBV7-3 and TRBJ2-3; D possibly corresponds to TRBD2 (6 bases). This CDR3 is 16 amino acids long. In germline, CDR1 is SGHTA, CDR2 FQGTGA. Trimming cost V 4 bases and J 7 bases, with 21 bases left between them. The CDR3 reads CASSSQPSAIPNTQYF. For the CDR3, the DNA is TGTGCCAGCAGCTCCCAACCTAGCGCCATCCCAAATACGCAGTATTTT.